Shown below are 26 T cell receptor beta chains from a single sample sequenced in a study of shared clonotypes between healthy human individuals. The method was immunoSEQ multiplex PCR; TCRdb's version includes in-frame clones alone and lacks a portion of them. The sample holds around 200,000 clones, 65% to 70% seen once. Sequences were obtained from memory CD4+ T cells sorted from blood. The subset: CD45RA-negative fraction. These receptors were obtained from a man younger than 45 in good health.

The chain uses TRBV5-4 and TRBJ2-7; 9 nucleotides match TRBD2. Germline lookup yields CDR1 SGHNT and CDR2 YYREEE (reference sequence). The CDR3 has 14 amino acids. V was clipped by 5 bases and J by 2 bases; unmatched bases: 5. The CDR3 protein is CASRREGGAYEQYF. The CDR3 coding sequence is TGTGCCAGCAGGCGGGAGGGAGGGGCCTACGAGCAGTACTTC.

This clone was seen more than once but under ten times. The rearrangement links TRBV9 to TRBJ2-2; D tentatively reads TRBD1 or TRBD2 (5 bases each). The CDR3 spans 14 residues. Trimming took off 0 bases at V and 5 bases at J, with 8 bases between the two ends. CDR1 and CDR2 from the germline V gene are SGDLS and YYNGEE. The CDR3 reads CASSVGGGTGELFF. CDR3 sequence (DNA): TGTGCCAGCAGCGTAGGGGGCGGGACCGGGGAGCTGTTTTTT. Complete variable domain (other parts from reference TRBV9 and TRBJ2-2): DSGVTQTPKHLITATGQRVTLRCSPRSGDLSVYWYQQSLDQGLQFLIQYYNGEERAKGNILERFSAQQFPDLHSELNLSSLELGDSALYFCASSVGGGTGELFFGEGSRLTVL.

This clone was picked up many times. The gene calls are TRBV7-6 and TRBJ2-5; D uncertain. This CDR3 is built from 16 residues. CDR1 is SGHVS and CDR2 is FNYEAQ in the germline V gene. The V gene lost 4 bases and the J gene lost 3 bases, with 18 bases spanning the gap. The CDR3 DNA follows: TGTGCCAGCAGCTACATTACAGCCCTGATCAAAGAGACCCAGTACTTC. This codes for CASSYITALIKETQYF.

The chain recombines TRBV2 with TRBJ2-7; D is uncertain. This CDR3 region has 13 residues. With 6 bases removed from V and 2 bases from J, the gap between germline ends came to 11 bases. Per the germline V gene, CDR1 is SNHLY and CDR2 is FYNNEI. The CDR3 DNA reads TGTGCCAGCAGCTCCGTGGCGGCCTACGAGCAGTACTTC. This sequence encodes CASSSVAAYEQYF.

The chain uses TRBV30 and TRBJ2-1; 8 bases line up with TRBD2. Germline assignment: CDR1 GTSNPN and CDR2 SVGIG (reference sequence). V shed 0 bases, J shed 5 bases, and the junction held 3 bases outside the gene matches. The CDR3 length is 14 residues. The chain's CDR3 is CAWSVPAGDNEQFF. DNA of the CDR3: TGTGCCTGGAGTGTACCAGCGGGAGACAATGAGCAGTTCTTC.

The genes are TRBV5-1 and TRBJ1-2, with 8 bases lining up with TRBD1. CDR1 is SGHRS and CDR2 is YFSETQ in the germline V gene. The CDR3 totals 16 residues. The V and J ends lost 2 bases and 9 bases, in that order; junction bases with no gene match: 15. CDR3 residues: CASSFFHPGTGISYTF. CDR3 nucleotides: TGCGCCAGCAGCTTCTTTCACCCCGGGACAGGTATAAGCTACACCTTC.

This clone was detected once. The chain couples TRBV7-8 to TRBJ1-3; D perhaps matches TRBD1 (5 bases). CDR1 SGHVS and CDR2 FQNEAQ come from the germline V gene. V lost 5 bases, J lost 2 bases, and 7 bases lay in between. The CDR3 extends over 13 amino acids. CDR3 sequence (DNA): TGTGCCAGCAGCGGGGGAACTGGAAACACCATATATTTT. Its translation: CASSGGTGNTIYF.

This clone occurred once. The chain uses TRBV25-1 and TRBJ2-1, with D perhaps assigned TRBD1 or TRBD2 (5 bases each). The CDR3 extends over 16 amino acids. The V gene lost 3 bases and the J gene lost 7 bases, with 19 bases spanning the gap. Germline V lookup: CDR1 MGHDK, CDR2 SYGVNS. The CDR3, as DNA: TGTGCCAGCAGTGACGTCGGGGCGATGTGGATGAATGAGCAGTTCTTC. This codes for CASSDVGAMWMNEQFF.

This chain connects TRBV9 to TRBJ2-3; 12 bases match TRBD2. The germline V gene encodes CDR1 SGDLS and CDR2 YYNGEE. The ends lost 0 bases at V and 8 bases at J; junction bases unmatched: 7. The CDR3 is 16 residues long. The CDR3 protein is CASSVAILAGGATQYF. The CDR3 coding sequence is TGTGCCAGCAGCGTAGCTATCCTAGCGGGAGGGGCTACGCAGTATTTT.

The chain is built from TRBV7-9 and TRBJ2-1; 8 bases are shared with TRBD2. J gave up 4 bases and V 5 bases, and 13 bases lay outside the gene matches. The CDR3 has 17 amino acids. Looked up from germline, CDR1 is SEHNR and CDR2 is FQNEAQ (reference sequence). The DNA of the CDR3 is TGTGCCAGCAGCCCGAGACTAGCGCCCCCCCCATACAATGAGCAGTTCTTC. Its translation is CASSPRLAPPPYNEQFF.

The chain employs TRBV2 and TRBJ1-4, with D possibly being TRBD1 (5 bases). V gave up 10 bases and J gave up 8 bases, with 23 bases separating them. There are 15 residues in the CDR3. Germline V gene data show CDR1 as SNHLY and CDR2 as FYNNEI. CDR3 region: CATGSLGTREEKLFF. The CDR3 nucleotides read TGTGCCACCGGGTCTCTCGGGACGCGGGAAGAAAAACTGTTTTTT.

As regards this clone: At one end the junction does not follow the germline gene, possibly because of a read error. The chain carries TRBV5-1 and TRBJ1-1; TRBD1 agrees at 7 bases. Per germline, CDR1 SGHRS and CDR2 YFSETQ. The CDR3 is made up of 14 amino acids. The DNA of the CDR3 is TGTGCCAGCCACCCCGGGCCGGGGACAGCTGAAGCTTTCTTT. Translation gives CASHPGPGTAEAFF.

J is TRBJ2-3 and V is TRBV25-1; D is unclear. Between the trimmed V and J ends, which lost 5 bases and 2 bases, there was a span of 11 bases. This CDR3 spans 14 amino acids. Germline V gene sequence: CDR1 MGHDK, CDR2 SYGVNS. The CDR3 region is CASSRYQSTDTQYF. The CDR3 region has the DNA TGTGCCAGCAGTAGGTACCAGTCCACAGATACGCAGTATTTT.

The chain employs TRBV7-9 and TRBJ1-5; tentatively, D is TRBD1 (5 bases). The CDR3 runs 15 residues. Trimming removed 4 bases at V and 8 bases at J, with 18 bases between. From germline, CDR1 is SEHNR and CDR2 FQNEAQ (reference sequence). CDR3 bases: TGTGCCAGCAGCTCCGGACTCCCGGGGGGAGAGCCCCAGCATTTT. Translation: CASSSGLPGGEPQHF.

J is TRBJ1-1 and V is TRBV18; 11 bases align to TRBD1. Germline V gives CDR1 KGHSH, CDR2 LQKENI. V lost 0 bases, J lost 4 bases, and 1 base stayed unmatched. The CDR3 covers 15 residues. This chain's CDR3 is CASSPPGTGGTEAFF. CDR3 nucleotides: TGTGCCAGCTCACCACCGGGGACAGGGGGCACTGAAGCTTTCTTT.

This clone has more than one count but fewer than ten. This rearrangement joins TRBV5-1 to TRBJ1-4; D is unresolved. The ends were cut back, 0 bases at V and 5 bases at J, with 5 bases in the middle. Germline V gene data show CDR1 as SGHRS and CDR2 as YFSETQ. This CDR3 is 13 amino acids long. CDR3 nucleotide sequence: TGCGCCAGCAGCTTGGATCCCAATGAAAAACTGTTTTTT. Translation gives CASSLDPNEKLFF. Looking up the rest from reference TRBV5-1 and TRBJ1-4 gives the full variable domain: KAGVTQTPRYLIKTRGQQVTLSCSPISGHRSVSWYQQTPGQGLQFLFEYFSETQRNKGNFPGRFSGRQFSNSRSEMNVSTLELGDSALYLCASSLDPNEKLFFGSGTQLSVL.

The chain joins TRBV2 to TRBJ1-5; D is unresolved. CDR3 length: 15 amino acids. Deletions cut 5 bases from V and 10 bases from J, with 21 bases between. Per the germline V gene, CDR1 is SNHLY and CDR2 is FYNNEI. CDR3 region: CASSSLAPLIDPQHF. CDR3 coding DNA: TGTGCCAGCAGTTCTCTGGCACCGCTAATTGATCCCCAGCATTTT.

The chain carries TRBV7-8 and TRBJ1-2; D not certain. Germline values: CDR1 SGHVS, CDR2 FQNEAQ. The CDR3 extends over 15 amino acids. V lost 5 bases, J lost 5 bases, and 18 bases lay in between. The CDR3: CASSLEVDLRYGYTF. The CDR3 coding sequence is TGTGCCAGCAGCCTCGAGGTCGACCTCCGGTATGGCTACACCTTC. The entire variable domain, with the rest obtained from reference TRBV7-8 and TRBJ1-2, is as follows: GAGVSQSPRYKVAKRGQDVALRCDPISGHVSLFWYQQALGQGPEFLTYFQNEAQLDKSGLPSDRFFAERPEGSVSTLKIQRTQQEDSAVYLCASSLEVDLRYGYTFGSGTRLTVV.

The chain couples TRBV7-9 to TRBJ2-1; TRBD1 is a possible D gene (6 bases). Germline-derived CDR1 and CDR2 are SEHNR and FQNEAQ (reference sequence). Trimming took off 0 bases at V and 7 bases at J, with 16 bases between the two ends. The CDR3 has 16 amino acids. In DNA form, the CDR3 reads TGTGCCAGCAGCTTAGCCAAATCGTCGGGACATAATGAGCAGTTCTTC. Translation: CASSLAKSSGHNEQFF.

V is TRBV7-9 and J is TRBJ2-5, with 7 bases fitting TRBD1. The CDR3 loop spans 14 amino acids. V was clipped by 4 bases and J by 5 bases; unmatched bases: 7. In germline, CDR1 is SEHNR, CDR2 FQNEAQ (reference sequence). The DNA for the CDR3 is TGTGCCAGCAGCTCCCGGGGCAGGGGGGAGACCCAGTACTTC. Translated: CASSSRGRGETQYF.

The chain recombines TRBV5-1 with TRBJ2-7; D may be TRBD1 (7 bases). Trimming left V 7 bases short and J 3 bases short, with 17 bases between. The CDR3 has 14 residues. Germline V lookup: CDR1 SGHRS, CDR2 YFSETQ. CDR3 loop: CASGQGGQLYEQYF. In nucleotides, the CDR3 is TGCGCCAGCGGCCAGGGGGGCCAGCTCTACGAGCAGTACTTC.

This clone was seen just once. This chain joins TRBV7-3 and TRBJ2-2; 7 bases map to TRBD1. The ends lost 0 bases at V and 4 bases at J; junction bases unmatched: 8. The CDR3 covers 17 residues. The germline gives CDR1 SGHTA, CDR2 FQGTGA. CDR3 nucleotide sequence: TGTGCCAGCAGCTTAACTGCCCAGGGGGAGAGCACCGGGGAGCTGTTTTTT. It encodes CASSLTAQGESTGELFF.

This chain links TRBV18 with TRBJ2-2; D may be TRBD1 (6 bases). The germline V and J ends were trimmed by 2 bases and 3 bases, with 16 bases remaining between them. The CDR3 spans 17 residues. CDR1 and CDR2 from the germline V gene are KGHSH and LQKENI. The CDR3 DNA sequence: TGTGCCAGCTCACCAGGAACGGGCAGGGGCGACACCGGGGAGCTGTTTTTT. It yields the protein CASSPGTGRGDTGELFF. The whole variable domain, filled in from reference TRBV18 and TRBJ2-2, reads NAGVMQNPRHLVRRRGQEARLRCSPMKGHSHVYWYRQLPEEGLKFMVYLQKENIIDESGMPKERFSAEFPKEGPSILRIQQVVRGDSAAYFCASSPGTGRGDTGELFFGEGSRLTVL.

The chain employs TRBV5-6 and TRBJ2-5; D might be TRBD2 (6 bases). V was clipped by 2 bases and J by 0 bases, with 11 bases between them. Germline V gene sequence: CDR1 SGHDT, CDR2 YYEEEE. The CDR3 loop spans 15 amino acids. The CDR3 DNA follows: TGTGCCAGCAGCTTTCGGGGGTCCTACCAAGAGACCCAGTACTTC. Translated, it gives CASSFRGSYQETQYF. Looking up the rest from reference TRBV5-6 and TRBJ2-5 gives the full variable domain: DAGVTQSPTHLIKTRGQQVTLRCSPKSGHDTVSWYQQALGQGPQFIFQYYEEEERQRGNFPDRFSGHQFPNYSSELNVNALLLGDSALYLCASSFRGSYQETQYFGPGTRLLVL.

The chain recombines TRBV10-2 with TRBJ2-1, with D possibly being TRBD2 (5 bases). CDR3 length: 15 residues. V lost 0 bases and J lost 2, with 8 bases in between. Germline assignment: CDR1 WSHSY and CDR2 SAAADI. The CDR3 spells CASSESGETYNEQFF. The CDR3 DNA is TGCGCCAGCAGTGAGTCTGGGGAGACCTACAATGAGCAGTTCTTC.

The V call is TRBV5-1, the J call TRBJ2-7; no definite D call. Trimming pared 1 base from V and 4 bases from J, leaving 18 bases between. Per the germline V gene, CDR1 is SGHRS and CDR2 is YFSETQ. CDR3 length equals 16 residues. CDR3 nucleotide sequence: TGCGCCAGCAGCTTGAGCACGGGTTCCCTCTCGTACGAGCAGTACTTC. Its translation is CASSLSTGSLSYEQYF. Combining the CDR3 with reference TRBV5-1 and TRBJ2-7 gives the whole variable domain KAGVTQTPRYLIKTRGQQVTLSCSPISGHRSVSWYQQTPGQGLQFLFEYFSETQRNKGNFPGRFSGRQFSNSRSEMNVSTLELGDSALYLCASSLSTGSLSYEQYFGPGTRLTVT.